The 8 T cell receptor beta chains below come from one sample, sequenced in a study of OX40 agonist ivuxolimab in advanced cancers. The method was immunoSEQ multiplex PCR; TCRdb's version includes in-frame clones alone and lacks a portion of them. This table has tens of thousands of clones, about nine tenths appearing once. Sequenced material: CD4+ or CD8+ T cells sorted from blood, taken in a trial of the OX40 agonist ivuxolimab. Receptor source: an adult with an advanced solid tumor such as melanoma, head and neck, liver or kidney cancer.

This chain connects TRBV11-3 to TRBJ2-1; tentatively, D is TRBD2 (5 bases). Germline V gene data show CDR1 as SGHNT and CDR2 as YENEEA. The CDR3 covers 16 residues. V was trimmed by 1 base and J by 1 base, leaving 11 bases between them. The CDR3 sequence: CASSLGRRGSYNEQFF. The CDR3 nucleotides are TGTGCCAGCAGCTTAGGTCGACGGGGTTCCTACAATGAGCAGTTCTTC. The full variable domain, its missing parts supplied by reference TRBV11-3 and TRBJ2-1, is EAGVVQSPRYKIIEKKQPVAFWCNPISGHNTLYWYLQNLGQGPELLIRYENEEAVDDSQLPKDRFSAERLKGVDSTLKIQPAELGDSAVYLCASSLGRRGSYNEQFFGPGTRLTVL.

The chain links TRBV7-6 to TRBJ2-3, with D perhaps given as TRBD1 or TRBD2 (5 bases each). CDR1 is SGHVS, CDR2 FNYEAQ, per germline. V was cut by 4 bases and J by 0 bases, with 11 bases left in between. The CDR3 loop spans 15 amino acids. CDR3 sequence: CASSSGPSSTDTQYF. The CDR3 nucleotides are TGTGCCAGCAGCTCGGGACCTTCAAGCACAGATACGCAGTATTTT. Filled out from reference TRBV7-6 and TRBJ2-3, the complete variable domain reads GAGVSQSPRYKVTKRGQDVALRCDPISGHVSLYWYRQALGQGPEFLTYFNYEAQQDKSGLPNDRFSAERPEGSISTLTIQRTEQRDSAMYRCASSSGPSSTDTQYFGPGTRLTVL.

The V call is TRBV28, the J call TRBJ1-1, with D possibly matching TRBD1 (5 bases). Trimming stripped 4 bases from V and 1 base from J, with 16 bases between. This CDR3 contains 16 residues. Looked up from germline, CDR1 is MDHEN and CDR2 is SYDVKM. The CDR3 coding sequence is TGTGCCAGCAGTTCCTCCCCCCCAGGGCGGAACACTGAAGCTTTCTTT. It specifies CASSSSPPGRNTEAFF.

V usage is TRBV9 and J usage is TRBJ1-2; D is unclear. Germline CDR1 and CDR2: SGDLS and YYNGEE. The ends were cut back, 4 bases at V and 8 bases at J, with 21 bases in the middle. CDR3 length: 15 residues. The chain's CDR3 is CASSPGGPKIRGYTF. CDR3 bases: TGTGCCAGCAGCCCGGGTGGGCCGAAAATTCGGGGCTACACCTTC.

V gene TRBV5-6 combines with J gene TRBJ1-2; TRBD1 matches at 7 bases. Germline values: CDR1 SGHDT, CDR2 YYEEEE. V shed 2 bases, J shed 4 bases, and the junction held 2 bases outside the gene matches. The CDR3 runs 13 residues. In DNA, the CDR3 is TGTGCCAGCAGCTTAGACAGGGTCTATGGCTACACCTTC. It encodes CASSLDRVYGYTF.

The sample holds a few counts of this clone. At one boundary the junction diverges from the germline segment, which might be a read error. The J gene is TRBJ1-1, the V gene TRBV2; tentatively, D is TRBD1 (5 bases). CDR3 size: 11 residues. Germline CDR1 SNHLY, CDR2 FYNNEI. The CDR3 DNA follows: TGTGCCAGCAGTGTGTCCCTGGGGACTCTCTTT. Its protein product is CASSVSLGTLF.

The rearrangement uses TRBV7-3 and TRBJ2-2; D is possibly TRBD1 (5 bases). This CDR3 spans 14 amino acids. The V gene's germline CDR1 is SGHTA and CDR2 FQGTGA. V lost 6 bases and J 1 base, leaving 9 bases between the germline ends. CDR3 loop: CASRIQGNTGELFF. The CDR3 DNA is TGTGCCAGCAGAATCCAGGGGAACACCGGGGAGCTGTTTTTT.

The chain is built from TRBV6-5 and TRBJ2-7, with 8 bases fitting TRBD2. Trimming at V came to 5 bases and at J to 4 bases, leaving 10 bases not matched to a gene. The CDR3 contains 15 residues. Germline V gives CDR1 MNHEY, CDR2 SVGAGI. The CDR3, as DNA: TGTGCCAGCAGTCAGCCCGGGACTAGAGCGTACGAGCAGTACTTC. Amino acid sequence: CASSQPGTRAYEQYF.